A single sample gave rise to the 5 T cell receptor beta chains below, sequenced in a study of response to subunit inactivated influenza vaccine. TCRdb re-called the RT-PCR reads with MiXCR, one entry per CDR3 protein. The sample records 800,000 or so distinct CDR3 sequences, over 20% being singletons. The material was PBMCs from blood, obtained 4 to 6 days after vaccination. The receptors stem from a middle-aged man who received an inactivated influenza vaccine.

This clonotype was counted between two and nine times. J is TRBJ2-1 and V is TRBV30, with 10 bases lining up with TRBD2. Germline lookup yields CDR1 GTSNPN and CDR2 SVGIG (reference sequence). Germline trimming cut 8 bases from V and 6 bases from J; bases unmatched to any gene: 10. The CDR3 spans 14 residues. CDR3 region: CATTPSGRVNEQFF. The CDR3, as DNA: TGTGCCACCACACCTAGCGGGAGAGTCAATGAGCAGTTCTTC.

This clonotype was detected only a few times. The chain carries TRBV25-1 and TRBJ1-5; the D is unclear. With 3 bases removed from V and 5 bases from J, the gap between germline ends came to 11 bases. Germline-derived CDR1 and CDR2 are MGHDK and SYGVNS. This CDR3 contains 14 residues. The CDR3 coding sequence is TGTGCCAGCAGTGATTTGTACACATATCAGCCCCAGCATTTT. Its translation: CASSDLYTYQPQHF.

The table lists this clonotype with many counts. The chain carries TRBV20-1 and TRBJ1-6; D remains ambiguous. This CDR3 has 15 residues. Germline V gene lookup returns CDR1 DFQATT and CDR2 SNEGSKA (reference sequence). Trimming shortened V by 3 bases and J by 7 bases, and 16 bases separated the two germline ends. The CDR3 loop is CSASENGAWNSPLHF. CDR3 DNA: TGCAGTGCTAGTGAAAACGGAGCGTGGAATTCACCCCTCCACTTT.

This clonotype was found a few times. The CDR3 DNA reads as TGTGCCAGCAGCTTTGGAGACAGAGGCCAAGAGACCCAGTACTTC. Translating it yields CASSFGDRGQETQYF. The chain joins TRBV7-9 to TRBJ2-5, with D possibly being TRBD1 (5 bases). The CDR3 is 15 residues long. Germline V lookup: CDR1 SEHNR, CDR2 FQNEAQ (reference sequence). V lost 3 bases, J lost 1 base, and 12 bases lay in between. The full variable domain, in which reference TRBV7-9 and TRBJ2-5 provide the parts outside the CDR3, is DTGVSQNPRHKITKRGQNVTFRCDPISEHNRLYWYRQTLGQGPEFLTYFQNEAQLEKSRLLSDRFSAERPKGSFSTLEIQRTEQGDSAMYLCASSFGDRGQETQYFGPGTRLLVL.

The chain joins TRBV5-1 to TRBJ2-1; 9 bases align to TRBD1. Germline V gives CDR1 SGHRS, CDR2 YFSETQ. This CDR3 has 15 residues. V was clipped by 7 bases and J by 8 bases; unmatched bases: 13. For the CDR3, the DNA is TGCGCCAGCCGTTACTCCGGGACAGGGATTGATGAGCAGTTCTTC. Encoded protein: CASRYSGTGIDEQFF.